The 25 T cell receptor beta chains below were found in one sample sequenced in a study of T cells in Graves' hyperthyroidism and ophthalmopathy. The investigators amplified TCR beta CDR3 regions from RNA transcripts. HTBI primers drove first-round RT-PCR of the TCR CDR3. TCRdb reanalysed the multiplex PCR reads using MiXCR and keeps one entry per CDR3 protein. The table includes more than 300,000 distinct CDR3 sequences, 13% detected once. Sequencing was done on a sample of blood. These receptors were obtained from a woman under 30 with Graves' hyperthyroidism.

This clonotype occurred many times. The chain has TRBV5-1 and TRBJ1-2, with D possibly matching TRBD1 (6 bases). The germline CDR1 and CDR2 sequences are SGHRS and YFSETQ. V shed 0 bases and J shed 0 bases, with 9 bases lying between them. CDR3 length equals 15 residues. In DNA, the CDR3 is TGCGCCAGCAGCTTGGACGGACAGCCTAACTATGGCTACACCTTC. Amino acid sequence: CASSLDGQPNYGYTF.

This clonotype was counted at least ten times. The V call is TRBV11-2, the J call TRBJ2-2, with D unclear. V lost 0 bases and J lost 6, with 5 bases in between. CDR1 SGHAT and CDR2 FQNNGV come from the germline V gene. The CDR3 has 13 residues. The CDR3 loop is CASSLDPAGELFF. The DNA of the CDR3 is TGTGCCAGCAGCTTAGATCCGGCCGGGGAGCTGTTTTTT.

This clonotype has more than one count but fewer than ten. The CDR3 nucleotides are TGTGCCAGCAGCACACGAAGGGACCCCTACGAGCAGTACTTC. Translated, it gives CASSTRRDPYEQYF. The chain links TRBV7-9 to TRBJ2-7; D possibly matches TRBD1 or TRBD2 (5 bases each). Trimming removed 5 bases from V and 2 bases from J, with 13 bases in between. This CDR3 has 14 residues. Germline CDR1 reads SEHNR; CDR2 reads FQNEAQ (reference sequence). Supplemented by reference TRBV7-9 and TRBJ2-7, the full variable domain reads DTGVSQNPRHKITKRGQNVTFRCDPISEHNRLYWYRQTLGQGPEFLTYFQNEAQLEKSRLLSDRFSAERPKGSFSTLEIQRTEQGDSAMYLCASSTRRDPYEQYFGPGTRLTVT.

The table lists this clonotype with a few counts. V and J are TRBV19 and TRBJ2-5; 9 bases line up with TRBD2. The CDR3 totals 13 residues. With 6 bases clipped from V and 7 bases from J, the junction kept 6 bases outside the gene matches. CDR1 and CDR2 from the germline V gene are LNHDA and SQIVND (reference sequence). CDR3 sequence reads: CASRSGRTGTQYF. The CDR3 DNA reads as TGTGCCAGTAGGAGCGGGAGGACCGGGACCCAGTACTTC.

The genes are TRBV5-1 and TRBJ1-1; no definite D call. From germline, CDR1 is SGHRS and CDR2 YFSETQ. The CDR3 contains 13 residues. V was clipped by 3 bases and J by 3 bases, with 9 bases between them. CDR3 sequence (DNA): TGCGCCAGCAGCTGGACGGGTGACACTGAAGCTTTCTTT. As protein: CASSWTGDTEAFF.

Many counts were recorded for this clonotype. V gene TRBV5-6 combines with J gene TRBJ1-2, with D possibly TRBD1 on 6 matching bases. The CDR3 totals 15 residues. Germline V CDR1 and CDR2: SGHDT, YYEEEE. V was trimmed by 6 bases and J by 5 bases, leaving 20 bases between them. The CDR3 nucleotides are TGTGCCAGCACTGAGGCAGGGGACGCGAGGTATGGCTACACCTTC. It is translated as CASTEAGDARYGYTF.

The rearrangement joins TRBV5-1 to TRBJ2-5; 8 bases are shared with TRBD1. The CDR3 totals 15 residues. Per germline, CDR1 SGHRS and CDR2 YFSETQ. Losses at the gene ends were 1 base for V and 5 bases for J; bases not matched to a gene: 7. CDR3 in amino acids: CASSLMTGVWETQYF. The DNA for the CDR3 is TGCGCCAGCAGCTTGATGACAGGGGTATGGGAGACCCAGTACTTC.

This clonotype has ten or more counts. J is TRBJ1-4 and V is TRBV7-9; D is undetermined. V gave up 1 base and J gave up 0 bases, with 12 bases separating them. The germline gives CDR1 SEHNR, CDR2 FQNEAQ (reference sequence). This CDR3 is 17 amino acids long. CDR3 in DNA: TGTGCCAGCAGCTTAGGCCAGATGTTTGCAACTAATGAAAAACTGTTTTTT. It codes for CASSLGQMFATNEKLFF.

This clonotype has at least ten counts. The genes are TRBV28 and TRBJ2-1; TRBD1 aligns across 10 bases. Germline values: CDR1 MDHEN, CDR2 SYDVKM. The CDR3 loop spans 15 amino acids. Unmatched junction bases numbered 10, after V lost 7 bases and J lost 7 bases. The CDR3 DNA is TGTGCCAGCACCGGGTGGGACAGGGGTGAAAATGAGCAGTTCTTC. As protein: CASTGWDRGENEQFF.

This clonotype was detected many times. V is TRBV6-2 or TRBV6-3 and J is TRBJ2-1, with D unresolved. Between the trimmed V and J ends, which lost 6 bases and 8 bases, there was a span of 11 bases. Germline CDR1 and CDR2: MNHEY and SVGEGT. The CDR3 consists of 12 residues. Written as DNA, the CDR3 is TGTGCCAGCAGCTCTTTGGACCATGAGCAGTTCTTC. This translates into CASSSLDHEQFF.

The V gene is TRBV7-8, the J gene TRBJ1-1; possible D gene TRBD1, 5 bases. Between the trimmed V and J ends, which lost 5 bases and 4 bases, there was a span of 17 bases. From germline, CDR1 is SGHVS and CDR2 FQNEAQ. CDR3 length: 15 residues. The CDR3, as DNA: TGTGCCAGCAGCGCTTATAGTGGGGACGGCACTGAAGCTTTCTTT. Its protein is CASSAYSGDGTEAFF.

The chain uses TRBV9 and TRBJ1-2, with TRBD1 matching 12 bases. Germline V gives CDR1 SGDLS, CDR2 YYNGEE. This CDR3 region has 14 residues. The V segment lost 2 bases and the J segment 8 bases; nucleotides outside the gene matches: 4. The CDR3 DNA reads TGTGCCAGCAGCGTCGGGGACAGGGGGCGAGGCTACACCTTC. It codes for CASSVGDRGRGYTF.

This clonotype was picked up many times. The rearrangement uses TRBV12-3 or TRBV12-4 and TRBJ2-4; D gene ambiguous. The length of the CDR3 is 14 residues. V was cut by 6 bases and J by 1 base, with 10 bases left in between. The CDR3 sequence is CASRDEEAKNIQYF. CDR3 DNA sequence: TGTGCCAGCAGAGACGAAGAGGCCAAAAACATTCAGTACTTC.

This clonotype occurred many times. The chain carries TRBV6-1 and TRBJ1-1, with unresolved D. The CDR3 runs to 13 residues. Germline V gene data show CDR1 as MNHNS and CDR2 as SASEGT. The V end lost 5 bases, the J end lost 0 bases, and 7 bases lay between the germline ends. For the CDR3, the DNA is TGTGCCAGCAGTTTGGTTATGAACACTGAAGCTTTCTTT. Translating it yields CASSLVMNTEAFF.

About this clonotype itself: A much larger clone differs from this one at a single base, so this may be a read error. This chain uses TRBV29-1 with TRBJ1-2; 9 bases are a match to TRBD1. Germline values: CDR1 SQVTM, CDR2 ANQGSEA. The CDR3 contains 16 residues. The CDR3 region is CSVEPRQGEFVHGHTF. DNA of the CDR3: TGCAGCGTTGAACCTCGACAGGGGGAATTTGTACATGGCCACACCTTC. The variable domain in full, with the rest retrieved from reference TRBV29-1 and TRBJ1-2, is SAVISQKPSRDICQRGTSLTIQCQVDSQVTMMFWYRQQPGQSLTLIATANQGSEATYESGFVIDKFPISRPNLTFSTLTVSNMSPEDSSIYLCSVEPRQGEFVHGHTFGSGTRLTVV.

The chain is built from TRBV20-1 and TRBJ2-5; 11 nucleotides match TRBD2. The CDR3 has 14 residues. With 5 bases clipped from V and 3 bases from J, the junction kept 5 bases outside the gene matches. Germline V gene sequence: CDR1 DFQATT, CDR2 SNEGSKA (reference sequence). The DNA of the CDR3 is TGCAGTGCTGGCGAGACTAGCGGGGAAGAGACCCAGTACTTC. Its translation is CSAGETSGEETQYF.

This clonotype was detected ten times or more. This chain links TRBV14 with TRBJ2-2, with 7 nucleotides matching TRBD2. Germline trimming cut 0 bases from V and 4 bases from J; bases unmatched to any gene: 5. Germline V CDR1 and CDR2: SGHDN, FVKESK. This CDR3 is 16 amino acids long. As DNA, the CDR3 is TGTGCCAGCAGCCAAGAGCTAGCGGTACCCACCGGGGAGCTGTTTTTT. It translates to CASSQELAVPTGELFF.

This clonotype was seen at least ten times. This chain's CDR3 is CASSETGKTYEQYF. Here the CDR3 DNA reads TGTGCCAGCAGCGAGACAGGAAAAACCTACGAGCAGTACTTC. V usage is TRBV13 and J usage is TRBJ2-7; possibly TRBD1 for D (6 bases). The V end was cut by 5 bases, the J end by 2 bases, with 13 bases between. The V gene's germline CDR1 is PRHDT and CDR2 FYEKMQ (reference sequence). The CDR3 has 14 amino acids.

This clonotype was counted ten times or more. The rearrangement joins TRBV6-5 to TRBJ1-1, with D maybe TRBD1 (6 bases). Trimming shortened V by 2 bases and J by 0 bases, and 10 bases separated the two germline ends. The CDR3 length is 15 residues. CDR1 MNHEY and CDR2 SVGAGI come from the germline V gene. The CDR3 loop is CASSYADSMNTEAFF. CDR3 bases: TGTGCCAGCAGTTACGCGGACAGTATGAACACTGAAGCTTTCTTT.

This clonotype was seen ten or more times. The chain is built from TRBV3-1 and TRBJ2-1, with unresolved D. Trimming took 1 base from V and 4 from J, leaving 2 bases between them. This CDR3 comprises 12 residues. Germline V lookup: CDR1 LGHDT, CDR2 YNNKEL (reference sequence). The CDR3 region has the DNA TGTGCCAGCAGCCAAGCGTACAATGAGCAGTTCTTC. Encoded protein: CASSQAYNEQFF.

Regarding this clonotype: A much more abundant neighbour one base away suggests this may be a read error. This rearrangement joins TRBV6-1 to TRBJ1-1; tentative D call: TRBD1 (6 bases). Between the trimmed V and J ends, which lost 7 bases and 4 bases, there was a span of 13 bases. Germline V CDR1 and CDR2: MNHNS, SASEGT. The CDR3 length is 13 residues. In nucleotides, the CDR3 is TGTGCCAGCACCGGGACATTGAGCACTGAAGCTTTCTTT. Its translation is CASTGTLSTEAFF.

The chain combines TRBV28 with TRBJ1-2; D unresolved. The CDR3 sequence is 14 residues long. Germline CDR1 reads MDHEN; CDR2 reads SYDVKM. The ends were cut back, 7 bases at V and 9 bases at J, with 21 bases in the middle. CDR3 nucleotide sequence: TGTGCCAGCACCACGGCGGTTCGCACGGGGAGCTACACCTTC. Residues: CASTTAVRTGSYTF.

The chain has TRBV9 and TRBJ1-1, with D perhaps TRBD1 (5 bases). The germline CDR1 and CDR2 sequences are SGDLS and YYNGEE. Between the trimmed V and J ends, which lost 3 bases and 11 bases, there was a span of 11 bases. CDR3 length: 11 amino acids. The chain's CDR3 is CASSGQGAAFF. In DNA, the CDR3 is TGTGCCAGCAGCGGTCAGGGAGCTGCTTTCTTT.

This clonotype was observed at least ten times. This rearrangement joins TRBV3-1 to TRBJ2-3; the match to TRBD2 covers 7 bases. Trimming took 4 bases from V and 0 from J; bases not matched to a gene: 4. Germline CDR1 and CDR2: LGHDT and YNNKEL (reference sequence). The CDR3 is 15 residues long. The CDR3 sequence is CASSRSGISTDTQYF. The CDR3 coding sequence is TGTGCCAGCAGCCGGAGCGGGATAAGCACAGATACGCAGTATTTT.

This clonotype has a count of ten or more. The V call is TRBV7-2, the J call TRBJ2-1; either TRBD1 or TRBD2 may fit D (6 bases each). The V end was cut by 5 bases, the J end by 12 bases, with 17 bases between. This CDR3 spans 13 amino acids. Germline-derived CDR1 and CDR2 are SGHTA and FQGNSA. The CDR3 protein is CASSPRGTWAQFF. The DNA for the CDR3 is TGTGCCAGCAGCCCTAGGGGGACTTGGGCGCAGTTCTTC.